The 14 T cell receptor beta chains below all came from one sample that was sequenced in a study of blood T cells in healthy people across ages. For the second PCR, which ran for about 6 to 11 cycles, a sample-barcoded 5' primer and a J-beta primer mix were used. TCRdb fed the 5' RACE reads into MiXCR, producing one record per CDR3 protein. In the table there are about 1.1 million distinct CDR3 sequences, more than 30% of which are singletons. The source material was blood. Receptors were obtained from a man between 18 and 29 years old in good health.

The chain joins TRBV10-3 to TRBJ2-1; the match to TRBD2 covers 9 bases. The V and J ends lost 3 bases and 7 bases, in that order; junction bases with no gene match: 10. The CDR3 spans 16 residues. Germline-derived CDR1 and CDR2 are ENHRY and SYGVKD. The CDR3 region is CAISERGGGAENEQFF. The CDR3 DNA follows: TGTGCCATCAGTGAACGAGGCGGGGGGGCCGAGAATGAGCAGTTCTTC.

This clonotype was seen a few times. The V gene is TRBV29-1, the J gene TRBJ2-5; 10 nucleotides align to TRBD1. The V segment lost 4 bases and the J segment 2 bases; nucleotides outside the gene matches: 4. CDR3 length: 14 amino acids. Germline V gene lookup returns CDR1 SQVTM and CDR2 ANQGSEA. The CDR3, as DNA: TGCAGCGTTGTTCCGGACAGGGGGCAAGAGACCCAGTACTTC. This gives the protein CSVVPDRGQETQYF.

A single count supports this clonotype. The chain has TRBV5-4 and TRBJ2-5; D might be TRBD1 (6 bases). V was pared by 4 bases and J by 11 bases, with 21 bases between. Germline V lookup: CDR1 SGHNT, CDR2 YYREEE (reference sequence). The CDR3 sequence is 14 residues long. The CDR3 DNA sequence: TGTGCCAGCAGCCGACCGACAGGTCCCAATGAGCAGTACTTC. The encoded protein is CASSRPTGPNEQYF. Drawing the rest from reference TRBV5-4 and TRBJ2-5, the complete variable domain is ETGVTQSPTHLIKTRGQQVTLRCSSQSGHNTVSWYQQALGQGPQFIFQYYREEENGRGNFPPRFSGLQFPNYSSELNVNALELDDSALYLCASSRPTGPNEQYFGPGTRLLVL.

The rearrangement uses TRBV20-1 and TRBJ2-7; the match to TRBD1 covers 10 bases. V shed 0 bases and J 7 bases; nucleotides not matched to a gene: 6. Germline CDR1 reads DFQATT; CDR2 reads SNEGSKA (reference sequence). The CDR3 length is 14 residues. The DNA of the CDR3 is TGCAGTGCTAGAGAGGGACAGGGGTTGCGGGAGCAGTACTTC. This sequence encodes CSAREGQGLREQYF.

The CDR3 loop reads CASSYGQGAGTDTQYF. The CDR3 DNA reads as TGTGCCAGCAGTTACGGACAGGGGGCGGGCACAGATACGCAGTATTTT. This chain uses TRBV6-5 with TRBJ2-3; 11 bases fit TRBD1. Trimming took 2 bases from V and 1 from J; bases not matched to a gene: 2. The CDR3 totals 16 residues. CDR1 is MNHEY, CDR2 SVGAGI, per germline.

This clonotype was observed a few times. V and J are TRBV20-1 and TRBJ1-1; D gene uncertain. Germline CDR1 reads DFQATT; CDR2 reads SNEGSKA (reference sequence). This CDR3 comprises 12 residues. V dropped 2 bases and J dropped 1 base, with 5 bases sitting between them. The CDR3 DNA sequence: TGCAGTGCTAGATCCCCGAACACTGAAGCTTTCTTT. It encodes CSARSPNTEAFF.

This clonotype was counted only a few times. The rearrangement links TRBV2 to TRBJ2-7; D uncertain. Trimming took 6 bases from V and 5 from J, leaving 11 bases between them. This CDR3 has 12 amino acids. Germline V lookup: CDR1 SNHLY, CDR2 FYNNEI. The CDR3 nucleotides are TGTGCCAGCAGGGTGGATACCCACGAGCAGTACTTC. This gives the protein CASRVDTHEQYF.

The CDR3 DNA follows: TGCAGTGGAACCCCCACAATAAGGAATGAGCAGTTCTTC. It yields the protein CSGTPTIRNEQFF. V and J are TRBV20-1 and TRBJ2-1; D not resolved. V lost 7 bases and J 7 bases, leaving 17 bases between the germline ends. CDR3 size: 13 residues. The germline V gene has CDR1 DFQATT and CDR2 SNEGSKA (reference sequence).

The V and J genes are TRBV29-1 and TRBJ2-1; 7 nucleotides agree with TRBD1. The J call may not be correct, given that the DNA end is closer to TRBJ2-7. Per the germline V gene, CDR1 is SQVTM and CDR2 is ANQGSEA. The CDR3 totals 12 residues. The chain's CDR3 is CSVPDRAWEQYF. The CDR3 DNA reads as TGCAGCGTTCCCGACAGGGCGTGGGAGCAGTACTTC.

CDR3 residues: CSAGLGKRGSYNEQYF. The CDR3 nucleotides are TGCAGTGCTGGTTTAGGGAAGAGGGGCTCCTACAATGAGCAGTACTTC. The J gene is TRBJ2-7, the V gene TRBV20-1, with D tentatively TRBD1 or TRBD2 (5 bases each). The CDR3 sequence is 16 residues long. Trimming left V 5 bases short and J 7 bases short, with 27 bases between. Germline CDR1 and CDR2: DFQATT and SNEGSKA (reference sequence).

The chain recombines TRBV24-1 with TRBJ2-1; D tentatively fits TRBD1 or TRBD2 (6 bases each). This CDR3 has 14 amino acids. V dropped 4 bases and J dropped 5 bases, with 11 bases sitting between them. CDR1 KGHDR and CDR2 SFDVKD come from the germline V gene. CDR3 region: CATSEPGGNNEQFF. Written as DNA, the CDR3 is TGTGCCACCAGTGAACCCGGGGGCAACAATGAGCAGTTCTTC.

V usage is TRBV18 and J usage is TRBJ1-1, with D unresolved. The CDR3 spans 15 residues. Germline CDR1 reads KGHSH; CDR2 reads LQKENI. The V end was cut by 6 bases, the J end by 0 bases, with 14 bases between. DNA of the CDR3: TGTGCCAGCTCCCACGGACTCACCCTGAACACTGAAGCTTTCTTT. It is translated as CASSHGLTLNTEAFF.

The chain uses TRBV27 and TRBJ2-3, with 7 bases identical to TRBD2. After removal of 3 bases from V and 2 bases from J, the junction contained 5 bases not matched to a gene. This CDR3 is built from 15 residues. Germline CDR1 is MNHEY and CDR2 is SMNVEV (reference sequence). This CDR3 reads CASSLEGGFTDTQYF. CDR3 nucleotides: TGTGCCAGCAGTTTGGAGGGAGGGTTCACAGATACGCAGTATTTT.

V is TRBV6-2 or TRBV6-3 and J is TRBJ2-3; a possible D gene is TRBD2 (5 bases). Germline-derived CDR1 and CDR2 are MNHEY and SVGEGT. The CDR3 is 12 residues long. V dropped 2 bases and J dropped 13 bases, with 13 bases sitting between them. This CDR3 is CASSYKGLAEYF. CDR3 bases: TGTGCCAGCAGTTACAAAGGGCTAGCTGAGTATTTT.